This T cell receptor beta chain comes out of a study of vaccination and CD4 T cells after COVID-19. Study-wide background: Vaccination of participants consisted of two doses of either BNT162b2 or mRNA-1273 vaccine. It was a median about 100 days after diagnosis, with a range of 35 to 161, that post-COVID samples were drawn. Overlapping spike peptides from SARS-CoV-2, HCoV-NL63, HCoV-OC43 and HCoV-229E served to stimulate the cells. Study observations and caveats: Convalescent patients' median share of reactive clones seen only post-vaccination was 80% to 90%.

Treatment denoted: approximately nine-day PBMC culture with coronavirus spike peptide pools or control peptides (ViraFEST assay). Cultured CD4+ T cell DNA underwent sequencing with the Oncomine TCR Beta short-read assay. Via MiXCR, TCRdb re-called the PCR reads, giving one row per CDR3 protein. The top ten hold 9.5% to 15% of the sample, which has 20,000 to 25,000 distinct CDR3 sequences, about 31% seen once. Per the germline V gene, CDR1 is SNHLY and CDR2 is FYNNEI. This CDR3 comprises 12 residues. V dropped 3 bases and J dropped 6 bases, with 9 bases sitting between them. Turning to this clonotype: The antigen remains undetermined.

The sequenced sample consisted of cultured CD4+ T cells from blood. The V gene is TRBV2, the J gene TRBJ2-7; D remains unclear. The receptor's source is a human donor with COVID-19. The CDR3 DNA is TGTGCCAGCAGTGAGATCCCCTCCGAGCAGTACTTC. This gives the protein CASSEIPSEQYF.